This T cell receptor (beta chain) was identified during a study of molecular identifiers for immune sequencing clone quantification. The CDR3 has 15 amino acids. V was pared by 0 bases and J by 1 base, with 9 bases between. Germline-derived CDR1 and CDR2 are LGHNA and YSLEER. Many counts were recorded for this clonotype. TCRdb reanalysed the PCR reads using MiXCR and keeps one entry per CDR3 protein. The sample lists about half a million distinct CDR3 sequences; roughly 23% were seen once. The rearrangement uses TRBV4-3 and TRBJ1-1; D is ambiguous. This TCR was sampled from a human donor in good health. Some libraries in this study had Jurkat cell RNA spiked in. Sequenced input: naive CD8+ T cells from blood, with Jurkat cell RNA spiked in. Documented subset: FACS-sorted CD8+CD4-CCR7+CD45RA+ naive T cells. The CDR3 sequence: CASSQDLDENTEAFF. CDR3 sequence (DNA): TGCGCCAGCAGCCAAGATCTGGATGAGAACACTGAAGCTTTCTTT.